This T cell receptor beta chain is drawn from a study of T cell responses to AZD1222 COVID-19 vaccine (dated by TCRdb to the early 2020s). Regarding the research as a whole: A total of around 240 trial participants underwent TCR sequencing, of whom some 200 had received two doses of AZD1222 and 26 had received two doses of the MenACWY control vaccine. Trial participants were enrolled into age subgroups of 18-55, 56-69 and 70-plus years, which contained about 150, 28 and 57 TCR-sequenced participants, respectively. Points the paper makes about the study in general: In the small 56-69-year group, the increase in depth fell short of significance, most likely because of low power. Because no day 14 peak-response samples were available, the repertoires could be characterized only after the peak T cell response. Epitopes outside the regions mutated in the B.1.351 and B.1.1.7 variants were reportedly recognized by nearly half of the unique spike-specific TCRs. Most participants were white British and females outnumbered males, and the authors suggested that clonal diversity may have been underestimated. CD4 TCRs associated with the vaccine covered the entire spike protein, and the dominant responses were in regions 160-218 and 743-854. Only five to seven AZD1222 recipients were SARS-CoV-2 seropositive at baseline, limiting conclusions about previously exposed vaccinees. After two AZD1222 doses, spike-specific TCR breadth and depth were significantly higher than at day 0 and than in MenACWY recipients.

Between the V and J ends, shortened by 4 bases and 4 bases respectively, the junction contains 14 bases. The CDR3 goes from the cysteine to the phenylalanine over 14 residues. The DNA shown is the 42-base CDR3, in frame from base 1. CDR1 and CDR2 are drawn from the germline V gene: SGHRS, YFSETQ. As concerns this clone: Its antigen remains unidentified. The input lacks base qualities; no much larger clone sits a single base away.

The time point label, read with the paper, signifies: about 28 days (+/-7) after the second vaccine dose. AZD1222 recipients whose second dose came at about 4 weeks and those whose second dose came at about 12 weeks were combined into one group, since spike-specific TCR depth and breadth did not differ between the two schedules. Vaccinee samples came from UK trials COV001 and COV002, including a single-blind randomized controlled phase 2/3 trial of AZD1222 (ChAdOx1 nCoV-19) in healthy adults. For TCRbeta chain sequencing, PBMC samples were collected from trial participants at day 0 and at day 28 after the second dose. The CDR3 regions of human TCRbeta chains were analyzed by immunosequencing. On the authors' methods: Repertoire TCRs were matched against a reference library of SARS-CoV-2-specific TCRs generated with the MIRA antigen-specificity platform. Breadth was defined as the fraction of unique TCRs that were SARS-CoV-2-associated. Depth was defined as the fraction of total T cells that were SARS-CoV-2-associated. Using the MIRA data, each spike-specific TCR was assigned both to the spike region to which the TCR was reactive and to a CD4 or CD8 class. Log10-transformed breadth and depth values were compared by one-way ANOVA with Sidak's multiple comparisons tests. Drawn from immuneACCESS, this table holds only the in-frame rearrangements with V and J called that TCRdb kept. Clones are partly lost; checked studies trace under half to an unresolved V gene and leave the rest unexplained. V, J and clone size reflect that table, while D and trimming were determined from the DNA. Here the sample has tens of thousands of clones; around 85% occur a single time. The ten largest clones add up to about 27% of the sample.

The chain was built from TRBV5-1 and TRBJ1-1; the D segment could be TRBD1, given 6 matching bases. This sequence was found in an adult who received the AZD1222 COVID-19 vaccine. The sample in question was peripheral blood, obtained 28 days after the second AZD1222 dose. The CDR3 amino acid sequence is: CASSDARGGTEAFF. The DNA reads TGCGCCAGCAGCGACGCGAGGGGGGGCACTGAAGCTTTCTTT.